What follows is one T cell receptor (beta chain) and its context. This specimen belongs to a study of blood T cell repertoires in COVID-19. Across the whole study: The United States, Italy and Spain provided the acute and convalescent COVID-19 samples. T cells, B-cell-depleted T cells, or PBMCs provided the cDNA or gDNA that served as material.

This CDR3 comprises 14 residues. The V and J ends lost 3 bases and 12 bases respectively, with 18 bases between them. Germline V CDR1 and CDR2: WSHSY, SAAADI. The authors' processing: Reference gene primer amplification gave estimated nucleated cell counts. Some clones are missing from TCRdb's copy, which holds only in-frame ones; the method was immunoSEQ multiplex PCR. V and J calls and clone size are those listed in that table; D and trimming were worked out from the DNA. The sample has about 60,000 clones, around 87% seen once. The rearrangement joins TRBV10-2 to TRBJ2-1, with D possibly TRBD1 on 5 matching bases. This receptor was taken from a human donor with acute or convalescent COVID-19. The donor label of this sample is uncertain. Sequences were obtained from peripheral blood. The CDR3 sequence: CASSEWTFLLGQFF. The DNA for the CDR3 is TGCGCCAGCAGTGAATGGACATTCCTTCTGGGGCAGTTCTTC.